This T cell receptor beta chain was profiled in a study of blood T cells in healthy people across ages. This clonotype was seen a few times. Peripheral blood was drawn, 7.5 to 10 milliliters per donor. The second PCR ran roughly 6 to 11 cycles with a sample-barcoded 5' primer and J-beta primers. TCRdb independently ran MiXCR on the 5' RACE reads; one entry per CDR3 protein. The table shows about 510,000 distinct CDR3 sequences, with about a quarter occurring only once. CDR3 size: 14 residues. Germline CDR1 GTSNPN, CDR2 SVGIG (reference sequence). Trimming pared 3 bases from V and 2 bases from J, leaving 14 bases between. The same specimen was also included in a second study, on T cells of mothers and their children. That study adds: The study recruited a few healthy Caucasian mothers and their six children as donors.

The J gene is TRBJ2-7, the V gene TRBV30; either TRBD1 or TRBD2 may fit D (6 bases each). The receptor was isolated from a boy between 2 and 15 years old in good health. Material for sequencing was blood. CDR3 in DNA: TGTGCCTGGAGAGGGGGGCCAGGGGCCTACGAGCAGTACTTC. It specifies CAWRGGPGAYEQYF.